These T cell receptor beta chains were read from a single sample in a study of shared clonotypes between healthy human individuals. Clones were read by immunoSEQ multiplex PCR, and TCRdb kept only the in-frame ones, dropping some. This table holds about 2 million clones, approximately 94% found once. Sequencing input: naive CD8+ T cells sorted from blood. The receptors were sampled from a man aged 18 to 30 in good health. Both conserved end residues are part of each CDR3. The D gene is left open where the match is weak. Size is stated for part of the rows, as once, few or many counts, or as a class when the clone is expanded.

cdr3_nt cdr3_aa j_call clone_size d_call v_call
TGTGCCAGCAGTCCCGGGTCTTCACACTATGGCTACACCTTC CASSPGSSHYGYTF TRBJ1-2 NA NA TRBV28
TGTGCCAGCAGTCCCTCGGGGGCCAGCGGGGACCGACGTGAGCAGTTCTTC CASSPSGASGDRREQFF TRBJ2-1 once NA TRBV28
TGTGCCAGCAGCGAGGGGCAGGGGTTGTACACTGAAGCTTTCTTT CASSEGQGLYTEAFF TRBJ1-1 NA NA TRBV7-9
TGTGCCAGCAGCAAAGAATTTCGACTAGCGGGGTGGGCCGGGGAGCTGTTTTTT CASSKEFRLAGWAGELFF TRBJ2-2 NA NA TRBV21-1
TGTGCCAGCAGTCACCGGGAGGACCTAGAGACCCAGTACTTC CASSHREDLETQYF TRBJ2-5 once TRBD2 TRBV6-5
TGTGCCAGCAGCTTAGGGCCAGAGCAGTACTTC CASSLGPEQYF TRBJ2-7 once NA TRBV7-9
TGCAGCGTTGAAGATCTGGACTTATCGACTGGGGCCCAGTACTTC CSVEDLDLSTGAQYF TRBJ2-5 NA NA TRBV29-1
TGTGCCAGCAGTTTAACACTAGCGGGGGGGCAGGAAGCAGATACGCAGTATTTT CASSLTLAGGQEADTQYF TRBJ2-3 once TRBD2 TRBV28
TGTGCCAGCAGTTTAAGGGGGATGTCTAATGAAAAACTGTTTTTT CASSLRGMSNEKLFF TRBJ1-4 NA NA TRBV28
TGCGCCAGCAGCCAAGCGGGACAGGCCTACGAGCAGTACTTC CASSQAGQAYEQYF TRBJ2-7 NA TRBD1 TRBV4-3
TGTGCCAGCAGCCCGGACGGCACCGGGGAGCTGTTTTTT CASSPDGTGELFF TRBJ2-2 NA NA TRBV7-9
TGTGCCAGCAGCGTAGGGGTGTCGGAGCAGTTCTTC CASSVGVSEQFF TRBJ2-1 NA NA TRBV9
TGCGCCAGCAGTGAGTCAGTGGAGAACAGGGTTCCGGATACGCAGTATTTT CASSESVENRVPDTQYF TRBJ2-3 NA NA TRBV10-1
TGCGCCAGCAGCTTGGGACTAGCTGATAGCTCCTACAATGAGCAGTTCTTC CASSLGLADSSYNEQFF TRBJ2-1 NA TRBD2 TRBV5-1
TGCGCCAGCAGCCAAGATTATGTGACAGGGAACAATGAGCAGTTCTTC CASSQDYVTGNNEQFF TRBJ2-1 once TRBD1 TRBV4-3
TGTGCCAGCAGTCTCACGTTTGGTCAGCCCCAGCATTTT CASSLTFGQPQHF TRBJ1-5 NA NA TRBV6-5
TGTGCCAGCAGTGAAGGAGGCAGGGGGCCAGATACGCAGTATTTT CASSEGGRGPDTQYF TRBJ2-3 NA TRBD1 TRBV2
TGCGCCAGCAGCTTGGTATCGAGGGACACTGAAGCTTTCTTT CASSLVSRDTEAFF TRBJ1-1 NA NA TRBV5-1
TGTGCCAGCAGCTTGGGTCCCGGGGTGACTGAAGCTTTCTTT CASSLGPGVTEAFF TRBJ1-1 NA NA TRBV5-4
TGTGCTAGTGGTTTGGTACCCAGGGGGCTCGGGGAGACCCAGTACTTC CASGLVPRGLGETQYF TRBJ2-5 once TRBD1 TRBV12-5
TGTGCCAGCAGTTACACCACAGGGTTGACTGAAGCTTTCTTT CASSYTTGLTEAFF TRBJ1-1 NA NA TRBV6-5
TGCGCCAGCAGCCAAGCCCCGACAGGGGGGCTTAACTATGGCTACACCTTC CASSQAPTGGLNYGYTF TRBJ1-2 NA TRBD1 TRBV4-1
TGTGCCAGCAGCTTAGTTGCACAGGGGGCGAGTAATGAGCAGTTCTTC CASSLVAQGASNEQFF TRBJ2-1 NA TRBD1 TRBV11-2